The clone carrying this T cell receptor (beta chain) was counted only a few times. Its matching antigen is unknown. The sample belongs to a study of radiation and T cells in renal cell carcinoma. Across the whole study: Nephrectomy followed 15 Gy stereotactic body radiation by 4 weeks.

As for time point: blood 2 weeks post-SBRT. Treatment specified: 15 Gy SBRT to primary tumor, nephrectomy 4 weeks later. Clear cell pathology was present in this patient's renal cell carcinoma. The study, taken as a whole, reports: From baseline, blood top tumor clonotypes peaked at 2 weeks post-radiation. Without pretreatment biopsies, baseline tumor clonotype presence was undetermined.

The V end was cut by 5 bases, the J end by 6 bases, with 17 bases between. Germline V CDR1 and CDR2: WNHNN, SYGVQD (reference sequence). CDR3 length: 14 amino acids. Clones were read by immunoSEQ multiplex PCR, and TCRdb kept only the in-frame ones, dropping some. The sample has some 60,000 clones, just over 75% seen once. The chain combines TRBV10-1 with TRBJ2-7, with a weak D call TRBD2 (6 bases). The clonotype comes from a man aged 60-69 years with renal cell carcinoma. Sample: blood, taken from a patient whose treatment included radiotherapy and nephrectomy. CDR3 nucleotide sequence: TGCGCCAGCAGTCGCGGGACGGTAATTCCCGAGCAGTACTTC. It specifies CASSRGTVIPEQYF.